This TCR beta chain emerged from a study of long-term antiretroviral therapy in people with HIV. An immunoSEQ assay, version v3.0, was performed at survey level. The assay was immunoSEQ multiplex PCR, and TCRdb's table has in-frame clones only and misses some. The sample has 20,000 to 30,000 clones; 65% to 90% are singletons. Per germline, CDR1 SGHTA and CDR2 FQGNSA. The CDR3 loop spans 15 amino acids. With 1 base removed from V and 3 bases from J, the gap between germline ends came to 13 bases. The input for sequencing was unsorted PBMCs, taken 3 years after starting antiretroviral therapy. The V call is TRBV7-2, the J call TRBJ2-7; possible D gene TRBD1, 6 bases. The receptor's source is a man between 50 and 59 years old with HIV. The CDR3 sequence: CASSLEGRGGYEQYF. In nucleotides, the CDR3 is TGTGCCAGCAGCTTAGAAGGCAGGGGCGGCTACGAGCAGTACTTC. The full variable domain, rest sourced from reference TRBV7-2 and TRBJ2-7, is GAGVSQSPSNKVTEKGKDVELRCDPISGHTALYWYRQSLGQGLEFLIYFQGNSAPDKSGLPSDRFSAERTGGSVSTLTIQRTQQEDSAVYLCASSLEGRGGYEQYFGPGTRLTVT.